The source of this TCR beta chain is a study of shared clonotypes between healthy human individuals. Study results and limitations: Compared with memory subsets, naive subsets generally had larger estimated richness.

Germline V CDR1 and CDR2: SGHAT, FQNNGV. V was trimmed by 2 bases and J by 0 bases, leaving 10 bases between them. The CDR3 is 15 residues long. With respect to this clone: Its specificity is not known.

Method: immunoSEQ multiplex PCR; TCRdb's copy keeps in-frame clones and lacks some. The data hold approximately 1,500,000 clones, with 98% observed a single time. The rearrangement joins TRBV11-2 to TRBJ1-1, with a tentative D call TRBD1 (5 bases). Source material: naive CD4+ T cells sorted from blood. Subset specified: CD45RA+ positively selected. The sequence came from a man younger than 40 in good health. This CDR3 reads CASSLRQRMNTEAFF. DNA for the CDR3: TGTGCCAGCAGCTTAAGACAGCGCATGAACACTGAAGCTTTCTTT.